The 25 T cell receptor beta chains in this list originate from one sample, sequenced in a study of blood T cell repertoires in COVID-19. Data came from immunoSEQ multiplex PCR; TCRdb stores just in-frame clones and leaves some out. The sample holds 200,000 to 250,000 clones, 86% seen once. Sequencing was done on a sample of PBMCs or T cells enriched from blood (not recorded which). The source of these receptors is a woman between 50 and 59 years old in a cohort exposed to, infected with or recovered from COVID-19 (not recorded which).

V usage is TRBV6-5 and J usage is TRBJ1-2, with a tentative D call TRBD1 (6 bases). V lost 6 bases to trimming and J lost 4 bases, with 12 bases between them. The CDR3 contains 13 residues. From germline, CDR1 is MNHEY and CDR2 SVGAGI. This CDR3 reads CASSPPGAYGYTF. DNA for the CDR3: TGTGCCAGCAGCCCGCCAGGGGCCTATGGCTACACCTTC.

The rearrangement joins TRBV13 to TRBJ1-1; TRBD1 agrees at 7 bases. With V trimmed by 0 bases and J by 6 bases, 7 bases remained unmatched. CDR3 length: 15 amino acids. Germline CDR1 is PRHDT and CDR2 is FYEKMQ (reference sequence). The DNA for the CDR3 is TGTGCCAGCAGCTTAGGCATAGGCAGGGGGTCTGAAGCTTTCTTT. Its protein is CASSLGIGRGSEAFF.

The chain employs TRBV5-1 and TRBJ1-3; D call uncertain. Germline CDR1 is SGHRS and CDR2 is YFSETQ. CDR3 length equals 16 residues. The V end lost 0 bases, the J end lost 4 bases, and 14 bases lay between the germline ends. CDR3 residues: CASSLVAGNLGNTIYF. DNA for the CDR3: TGCGCCAGCAGCTTGGTTGCGGGAAATTTGGGAAACACCATATATTTT. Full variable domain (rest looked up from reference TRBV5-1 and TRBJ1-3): KAGVTQTPRYLIKTRGQQVTLSCSPISGHRSVSWYQQTPGQGLQFLFEYFSETQRNKGNFPGRFSGRQFSNSRSEMNVSTLELGDSALYLCASSLVAGNLGNTIYFGEGSWLTVV.

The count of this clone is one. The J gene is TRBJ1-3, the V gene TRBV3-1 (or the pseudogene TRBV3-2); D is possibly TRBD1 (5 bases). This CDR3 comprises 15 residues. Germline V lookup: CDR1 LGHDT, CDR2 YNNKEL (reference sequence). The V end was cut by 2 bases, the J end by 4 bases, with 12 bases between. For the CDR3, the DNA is TGTGCCAGCAGCCAACGGGGGGGGAGAGGAAACACCATATATTTT. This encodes CASSQRGGRGNTIYF.

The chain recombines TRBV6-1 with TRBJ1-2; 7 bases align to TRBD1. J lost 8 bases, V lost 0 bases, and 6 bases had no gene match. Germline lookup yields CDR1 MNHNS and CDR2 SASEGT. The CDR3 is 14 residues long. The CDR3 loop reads CASSEAWQGEGYTF. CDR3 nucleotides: TGTGCCAGCAGTGAAGCGTGGCAGGGGGAGGGCTACACCTTC.

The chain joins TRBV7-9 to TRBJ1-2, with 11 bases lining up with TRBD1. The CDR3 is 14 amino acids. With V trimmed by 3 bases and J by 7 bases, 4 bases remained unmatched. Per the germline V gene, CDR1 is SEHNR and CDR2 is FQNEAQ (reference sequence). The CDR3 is CASSFLDRGPGYTF. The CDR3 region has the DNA TGTGCCAGCAGCTTTTTGGACAGGGGGCCTGGCTACACCTTC.

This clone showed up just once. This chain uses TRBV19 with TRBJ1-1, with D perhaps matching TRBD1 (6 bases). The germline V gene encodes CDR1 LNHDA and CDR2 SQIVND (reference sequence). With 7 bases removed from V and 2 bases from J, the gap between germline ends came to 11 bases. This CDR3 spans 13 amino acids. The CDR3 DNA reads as TGTGCCAGTACAGGACAGACTAACACTGAAGCTTTCTTT. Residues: CASTGQTNTEAFF.

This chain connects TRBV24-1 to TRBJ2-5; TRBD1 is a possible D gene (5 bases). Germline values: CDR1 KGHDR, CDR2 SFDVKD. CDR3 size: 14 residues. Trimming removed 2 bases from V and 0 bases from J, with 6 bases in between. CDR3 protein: CATSDYRYQETQYF. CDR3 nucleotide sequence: TGTGCCACCAGTGATTACAGGTACCAAGAGACCCAGTACTTC.

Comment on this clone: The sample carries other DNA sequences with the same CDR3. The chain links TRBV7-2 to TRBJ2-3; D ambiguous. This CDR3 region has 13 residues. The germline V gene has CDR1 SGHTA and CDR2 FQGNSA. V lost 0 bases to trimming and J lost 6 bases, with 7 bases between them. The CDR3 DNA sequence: TGTGCCAGCAGCTTAGCGCGCGCGGATACGCAGTATTTT. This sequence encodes CASSLARADTQYF.

CDR3 amino acids: CASSETGGFWNSPLHF. Written as DNA, the CDR3 is TGTGCCAGCAGTGAAACAGGGGGCTTTTGGAATTCACCCCTCCACTTT. The chain employs TRBV2 and TRBJ1-6; 9 bases align to TRBD1. This CDR3 region has 16 residues. CDR1 is SNHLY and CDR2 is FYNNEI in the germline V gene. The V gene end was trimmed by 2 bases and the J gene end by 7 bases; junction bases not matched to a gene: 6.

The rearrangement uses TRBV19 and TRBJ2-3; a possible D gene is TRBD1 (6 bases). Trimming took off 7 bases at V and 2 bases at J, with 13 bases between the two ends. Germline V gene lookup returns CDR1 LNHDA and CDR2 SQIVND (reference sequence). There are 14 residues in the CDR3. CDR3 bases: TGTGCCAGTAAACACAGGGATTACACAGATACGCAGTATTTT. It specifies CASKHRDYTDTQYF.

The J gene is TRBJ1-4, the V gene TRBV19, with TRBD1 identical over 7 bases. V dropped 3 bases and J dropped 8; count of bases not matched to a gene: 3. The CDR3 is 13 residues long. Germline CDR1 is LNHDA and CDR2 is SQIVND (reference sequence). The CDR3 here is CASSMGQNEKLFF. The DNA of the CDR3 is TGTGCCAGTAGTATGGGACAGAACGAAAAACTGTTTTTT.

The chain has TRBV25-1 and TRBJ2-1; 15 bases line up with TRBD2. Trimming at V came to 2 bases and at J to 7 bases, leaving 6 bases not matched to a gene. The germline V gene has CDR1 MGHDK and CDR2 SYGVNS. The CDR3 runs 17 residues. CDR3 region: CASSEPGLAGGFNEQFF. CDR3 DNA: TGTGCCAGCAGTGAACCCGGACTAGCGGGGGGGTTTAATGAGCAGTTCTTC.

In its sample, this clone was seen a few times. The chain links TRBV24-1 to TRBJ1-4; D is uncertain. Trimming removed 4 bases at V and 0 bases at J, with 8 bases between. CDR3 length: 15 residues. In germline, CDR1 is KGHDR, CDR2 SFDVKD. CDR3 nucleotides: TGTGCCACCAGTGACCCGAGGACAACTAATGAAAAACTGTTTTTT. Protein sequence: CATSDPRTTNEKLFF.

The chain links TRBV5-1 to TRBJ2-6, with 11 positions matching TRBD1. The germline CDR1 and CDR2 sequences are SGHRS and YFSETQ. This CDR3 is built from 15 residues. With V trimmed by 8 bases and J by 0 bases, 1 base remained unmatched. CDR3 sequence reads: CASGTGGSGANVLTF. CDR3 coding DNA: TGCGCCAGTGGGACAGGGGGCTCTGGGGCCAACGTCCTGACTTTC.

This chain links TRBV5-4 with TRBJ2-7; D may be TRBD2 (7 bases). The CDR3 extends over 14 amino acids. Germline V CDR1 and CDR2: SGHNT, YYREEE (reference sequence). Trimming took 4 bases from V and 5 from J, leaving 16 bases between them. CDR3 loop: CASSQGGGLDEQYF. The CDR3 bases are TGTGCCAGCAGCCAAGGGGGGGGGTTGGACGAGCAGTACTTC. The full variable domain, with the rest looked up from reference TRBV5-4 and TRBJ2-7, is ETGVTQSPTHLIKTRGQQVTLRCSSQSGHNTVSWYQQALGQGPQFIFQYYREEENGRGNFPPRFSGLQFPNYSSELNVNALELDDSALYLCASSQGGGLDEQYFGPGTRLTVT.

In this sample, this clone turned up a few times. The CDR3 DNA reads TGTGCCAGCAGCGAAAGGGGGAGTGGTGAAAAACTGTTTTTT. Translating it yields CASSERGSGEKLFF. The chain carries TRBV7-2 and TRBJ1-4, with TRBD1 as a possible D gene (6 bases). This CDR3 comprises 14 residues. CDR1 and CDR2 (germline): SGHTA, FQGNSA. Trimming stripped 5 bases from V and 7 bases from J, with 14 bases between.

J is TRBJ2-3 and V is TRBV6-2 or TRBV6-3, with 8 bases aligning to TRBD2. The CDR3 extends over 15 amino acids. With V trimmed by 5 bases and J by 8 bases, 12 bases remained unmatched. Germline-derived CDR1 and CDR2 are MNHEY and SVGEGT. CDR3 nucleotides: TGTGCCAGCAGTGTGTTTAGCGGGGCCGCAGGTACGCAGTATTTT. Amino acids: CASSVFSGAAGTQYF.

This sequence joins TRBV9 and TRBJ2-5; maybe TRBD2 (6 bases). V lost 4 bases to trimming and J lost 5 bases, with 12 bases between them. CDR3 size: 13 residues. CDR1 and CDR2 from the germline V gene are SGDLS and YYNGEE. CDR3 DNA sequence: TGTGCCAGCAGCTACGGAGGGCGGGAGACCCAGTACTTC. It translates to CASSYGGRETQYF.

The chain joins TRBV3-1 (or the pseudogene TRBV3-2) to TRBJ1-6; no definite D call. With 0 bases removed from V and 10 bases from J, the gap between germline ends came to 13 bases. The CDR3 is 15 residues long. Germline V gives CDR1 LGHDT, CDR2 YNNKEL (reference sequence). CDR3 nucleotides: TGTGCCAGCAGCCAAGATTCGGGAAGGAACTCACCCCTCCACTTT. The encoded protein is CASSQDSGRNSPLHF.

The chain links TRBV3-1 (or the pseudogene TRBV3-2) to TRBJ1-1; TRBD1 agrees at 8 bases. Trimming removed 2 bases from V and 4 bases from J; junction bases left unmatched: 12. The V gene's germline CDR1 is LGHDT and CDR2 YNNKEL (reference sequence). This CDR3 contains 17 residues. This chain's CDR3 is CASSQRWAGGLSTEAFF. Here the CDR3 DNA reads TGTGCCAGCAGCCAAAGGTGGGCAGGGGGCTTGAGCACTGAAGCTTTCTTT.

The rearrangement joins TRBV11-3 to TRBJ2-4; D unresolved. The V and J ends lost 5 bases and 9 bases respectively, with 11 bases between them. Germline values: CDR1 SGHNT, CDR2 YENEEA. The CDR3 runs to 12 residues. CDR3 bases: TGTGCCAGCAGCCCCTCGAGGCGCATTCAGTACTTC. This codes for CASSPSRRIQYF.

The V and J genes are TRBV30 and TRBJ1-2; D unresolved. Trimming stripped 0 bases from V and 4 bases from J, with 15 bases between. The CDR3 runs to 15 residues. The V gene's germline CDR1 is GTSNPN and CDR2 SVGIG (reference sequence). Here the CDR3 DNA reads TGTGCCTGGAGTGTCCAGCGACGAGCCCTCTATGGCTACACCTTC. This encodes CAWSVQRRALYGYTF.

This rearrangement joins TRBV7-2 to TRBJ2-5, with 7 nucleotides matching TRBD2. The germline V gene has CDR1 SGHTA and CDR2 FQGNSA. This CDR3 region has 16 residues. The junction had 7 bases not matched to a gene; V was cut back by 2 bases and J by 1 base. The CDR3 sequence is CASSLRSGGTQETQYF. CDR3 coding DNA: TGTGCCAGCAGCTTAAGGTCGGGGGGAACCCAAGAGACCCAGTACTTC.

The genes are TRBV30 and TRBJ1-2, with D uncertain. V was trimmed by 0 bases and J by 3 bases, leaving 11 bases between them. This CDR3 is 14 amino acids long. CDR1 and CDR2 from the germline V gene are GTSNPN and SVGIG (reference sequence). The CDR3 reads CAWSVLARHYGYTF. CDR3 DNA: TGTGCCTGGAGTGTACTCGCCAGGCACTATGGCTACACCTTC.